This T cell receptor beta chain comes out of a study of blood T cell repertoires in COVID-19. Turning to the study itself: Researchers got acute and convalescent COVID-19 samples from the United States, Italy and Spain.

Per the original methods: Counts of nucleated cells, estimated from reference gene primer amplification, were obtained. Assay: immunoSEQ multiplex PCR; the TCRdb copy retains only in-frame clones and omits some. The DNA gave D and trimming, while V, J and clone size come from that table. The sample holds about 140,000 clones; 82% are singletons and the top ten take roughly 4%. The CDR3 sequence is 13 residues long. In germline, CDR1 is SGHNT, CDR2 YYREEE (reference sequence). V gave up 5 bases and J gave up 10 bases, with 19 bases separating them. V usage is TRBV5-4 and J usage is TRBJ2-7; D call uncertain. This receptor was taken from a woman aged 80 or over with acute or convalescent COVID-19. Input material: peripheral blood. The CDR3 DNA follows: TGTGCCAGCAGTTTTTCACACTTGGGCTTTCAGTACTTC. Its protein product is CASSFSHLGFQYF. Variable domain in full (rest from reference TRBV5-4 and TRBJ2-7): ETGVTQSPTHLIKTRGQQVTLRCSSQSGHNTVSWYQQALGQGPQFIFQYYREEENGRGNFPPRFSGLQFPNYSSELNVNALELDDSALYLCASSFSHLGFQYFGPGTRLTVT.